The 2 T cell receptor beta chains listed next were all sequenced from one sample in a study of T cells after yellow fever vaccination (dated by TCRdb to the late 2010s). In the paper's terms, the treatment or condition label means: live attenuated yellow fever vaccine strain. The receptor library was made with 5' RACE. Sequencing used an Illumina HiSeq 2500. TCRdb reprocessing: public reads trimmed at Q25 with fastp, clones called with MiXCR, in-frame beta chains kept. Rows with one shared CDR3 protein collapse into an entry with the most common genes and DNA. This sample has about 85,000 distinct CDR3 sequences in its table, and roughly 15% of those were observed once. Together, the top ten hold 20% to 25% of the sample. Source: CD8+ T cells not binding an NS4B(214-222) dextramer, sorted from PBMCs, taken roughly 20 days after the first yellow fever vaccination. Explained via the paper, the cell subset or site label denotes: NS4B epitope dextramer-negative CD8 T cells. The receptors stem from a man between 18 and 35 years old who received the YFV17D yellow fever vaccine.

Ten or more counts support this clonotype. The J gene is TRBJ2-1, the V gene TRBV19; D might be TRBD1 (5 bases). V shed 3 bases and J shed 7 bases, with 19 bases lying between them. Germline V gene lookup returns CDR1 LNHDA and CDR2 SQIVND (reference sequence). The CDR3 spans 16 residues. The DNA for the CDR3 is TGTGCCAGTAGTATGGTAGGGGATCCCAATACGAATGAGCAGTTCTTC. It yields the protein CASSMVGDPNTNEQFF.

This chain connects TRBV6-1 to TRBJ2-2, with TRBD1 as a possible D gene (5 bases). The CDR3 contains 15 residues. The V and J ends lost 5 bases and 6 bases respectively, with 16 bases between them. Germline V CDR1 and CDR2: MNHNS, SASEGT. The CDR3 loop is CASSPPPGFAGELFF. The CDR3 nucleotides read TGTGCCAGCAGTCCCCCCCCAGGGTTTGCCGGGGAGCTGTTTTTT.